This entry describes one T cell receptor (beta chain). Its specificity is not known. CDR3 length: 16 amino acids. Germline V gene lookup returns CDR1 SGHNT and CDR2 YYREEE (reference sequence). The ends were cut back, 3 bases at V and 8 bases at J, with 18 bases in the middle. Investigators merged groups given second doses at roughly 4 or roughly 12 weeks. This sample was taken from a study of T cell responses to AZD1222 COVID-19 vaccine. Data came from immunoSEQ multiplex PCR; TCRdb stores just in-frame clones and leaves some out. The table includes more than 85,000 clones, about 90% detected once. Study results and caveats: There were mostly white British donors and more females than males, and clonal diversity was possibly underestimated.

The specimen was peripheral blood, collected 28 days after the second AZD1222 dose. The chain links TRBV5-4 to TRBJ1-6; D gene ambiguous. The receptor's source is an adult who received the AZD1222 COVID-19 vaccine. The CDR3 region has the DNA TGTGCCAGCAGCTCCGCCGGGATCTCACCTGATTCACCCCTCCACTTT. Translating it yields CASSSAGISPDSPLHF.